This T cell receptor (beta chain) was obtained from a study of T-cell memory formation after mild COVID-19 (dated by TCRdb to the early 2020s). At the level of the whole study: Most TCR sequence clusters were specific to one of the two donors. The cohort was made up of two young adult volunteers, one female and one male, who were previously healthy. In a couple of donors, T-cell clones that expanded and contracted after mild COVID-19 were tracked by sequencing TCRalpha and TCRbeta repertoires over time.

The V end gives up 5 bases and the J end 5 bases, leaving 11 bases in the junction not matched to a gene. CDR1 SGHAT and CDR2 FQNNGV were looked up in the germline V gene. Including cysteine and phenylalanine, the CDR3 has 15 amino acids. Only the CDR3 DNA is retained, 45 bases long and in frame from the first base. The study at large found these results: Only a couple of mild cases were covered by the study, and larger cohorts that include severe cases with pre-infection samples were considered necessary. Clones that contracted from day 15 to 85 showed balanced CD4/CD8 phenotypes, whereas a second wave of clones that expanded from day 15 to 37 leaned towards CD4+. Some responding clones were detected in pre-infection memory, which suggested that pre-existing cross-reactive memory T cells had joined the SARS-CoV-2 response. The second-wave clones that peaked on day 37 were not confirmed to be SARS-CoV-2 specific. Contracting CD4+ clones turned up mainly in the CM and EM memory subsets, whereas EMRA was where CD8+ clones were enriched.

This clonotype was seen more than once but under ten times. Its antigen remains undetermined. Base qualities are missing; no much larger clone stands one base away. Instrument on record: Illumina NovaSeq 6000. cDNA libraries for TCRalpha and TCRbeta were prepared by 5'RACE using constant-segment primers, with sample barcodes and unique molecular identifiers added. Trizol reagent was used to extract RNA from every sample. Library amplification was performed in two PCR steps, and a second sample barcode and Illumina TruSeq adapters were introduced in the second step. Libraries were sequenced on an Illumina NovaSeq with 2 x 150 bp paired-end reads. The paper's processing steps were these. The reads were demultiplexed and collapsed into UMI-guided consensus sequences using migec v1.2.7. With mixcr v2.1.11, UMI consensuses were aligned to TRA and TRB V and J templates and assembled into clonotypes. Expanded or contracted clonotypes were those called significant by both edgeR and NoisET, with noise models trained on biological replicates. For edgeR calls, the cutoffs were a false discovery rate-adjusted p below 0.01 and a log2 fold-change threshold of 1. As an exploratory analysis of dynamics, max-normalized trajectories of the 1000 most abundant clonotypes were examined with PCA combined with hierarchical clustering. Separately sequenced CD4+ and CD8+ repertoires were used to assign the CD4 or CD8 phenotype of responding clones. TCRdb reprocessing: public reads trimmed at Q25 with fastp, clones called with MiXCR, in-frame beta chains kept. Every CDR3 protein is listed once, alongside the most common genes and DNA of its rows. The V and J calls shown here were made by TCRdb, not taken from the authors' results. This sample lists a few hundred thousand distinct CDR3 sequences; less than 25% were detected once. In total, the top ten clones hold around 9.2% of the sample.

Ficoll-Paque density gradient centrifugation was the method used to isolate PBMCs. Recombination joined TRBV11-2 with TRBJ2-7, with 8 central nucleotides matching TRBD1. The specimen sequenced was PBMCs or a T cell subset sorted from them (not recorded which). The sequence derives from an adult woman who had mild COVID-19 (a few samples of this study predate the infection). The sample titles of this study are shuffled in the database, so cell type and time point are left out; the donor was told from shared clones. The DNA sequence reads TGTGCCAGCAGCCCTAGGCAGGGGGCGCTGGACGAGCAGTACTTC. The resulting protein is CASSPRQGALDEQYF.